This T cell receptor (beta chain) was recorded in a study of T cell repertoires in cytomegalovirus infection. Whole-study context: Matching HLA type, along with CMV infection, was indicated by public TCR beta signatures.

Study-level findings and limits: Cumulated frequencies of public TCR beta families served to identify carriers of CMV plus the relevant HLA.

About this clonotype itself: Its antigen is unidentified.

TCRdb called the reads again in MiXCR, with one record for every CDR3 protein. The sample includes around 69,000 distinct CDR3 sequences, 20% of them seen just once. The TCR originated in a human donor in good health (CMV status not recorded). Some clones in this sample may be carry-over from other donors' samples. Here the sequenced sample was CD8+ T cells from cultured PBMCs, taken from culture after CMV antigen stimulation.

CDR3 loop: CASSYGGADTQYF. For the CDR3, the DNA is TGTGCCAGCAGTTACGGCGGGGCGGATACGCAGTATTTT. The chain combines TRBV6-2 or TRBV6-3 with TRBJ2-3; possible D gene TRBD2, 6 bases. Germline loops: CDR1 MNHEY, CDR2 SVGEGT. The V and J ends lost 2 bases and 6 bases respectively, with 9 bases between them. The CDR3 consists of 13 residues.